This T cell receptor (beta chain) was sequenced during a study of T cells after yellow fever vaccination. TCR cDNA was made by 5'RACE template switching, adding a universal primer site and UMIs. TCRdb analysed the 5' RACE reads with MiXCR anew, one entry per CDR3 protein. The sample carries about 340,000 distinct CDR3 sequences, roughly 4.3% recorded once. This clonotype was observed a few times. The sequence came from a man aged 18 to 30 who received the YFV17D yellow fever vaccine. The sequencing here drew on PBMCs, taken 5 days after the yellow fever booster vaccination.

This CDR3 reads CASSPLGGVAGEQFF. The CDR3 bases are TGTGCCAGCAGTCCACTCGGGGGGGTTGCAGGTGAGCAGTTCTTC. The chain combines TRBV28 with TRBJ2-1, with 8 bases that match TRBD2. The germline gives CDR1 MDHEN, CDR2 SYDVKM. Losses at the gene ends were 5 bases for V and 9 bases for J; bases not matched to a gene: 12. This CDR3 region has 15 residues.